These 11 T cell receptor beta chains share one sample of origin, sequenced in a study of blood T cell repertoires in COVID-19. TCRdb's table, derived via immunoSEQ multiplex PCR, lists solely in-frame clones and lacks some. The table has about 490,000 clones, 70% to 90% seen once. Sequencing was carried out using peripheral blood. The receptors were gathered from a human donor in a cohort sampled during active COVID-19.

This chain uses TRBV29-1 with TRBJ1-1; 7 bases align to TRBD1. J gave up 3 bases and V 0 bases, and 7 bases lay outside the gene matches. CDR1 and CDR2 (germline): SQVTM, ANQGSEA. This CDR3 region has 15 residues. The CDR3 DNA is TGCAGCGTTGAAGATCTAGAGGGGGCGGACACTGAAGCTTTCTTT. Translation gives CSVEDLEGADTEAFF.

CDR3 in amino acids: CASRGGTYSNQPQHF. The CDR3 DNA reads as TGTGCCAGTCGGGGGGGAACTTATAGCAATCAGCCCCAGCATTTT. The V gene is TRBV6-6, the J gene TRBJ1-5; D may be TRBD1 (5 bases). Trimming cost V 9 bases and J 0 bases, with 15 bases left between them. Germline V gene lookup returns CDR1 MNHNY and CDR2 SVGAGI (reference sequence). This CDR3 contains 15 residues.

This sequence joins TRBV7-3 and TRBJ2-7; TRBD2 agrees at 9 bases. CDR1 SGHTA and CDR2 FQGTGA come from the germline V gene. After removal of 5 bases from V and 4 bases from J, the junction contained 9 bases not matched to a gene. CDR3 size: 15 residues. For the CDR3, the DNA is TGTGCCAGCAGCACGACAGGCGGGAGGGAGTACGAGCAGTACTTC. It is translated as CASSTTGGREYEQYF.

This clone was observed once. This rearrangement joins TRBV19 to TRBJ1-5, with D possibly matching TRBD1 (5 bases). The CDR3 contains 18 residues. Germline CDR1 reads LNHDA; CDR2 reads SQIVND (reference sequence). V was clipped by 5 bases and J by 1 base, with 21 bases between them. The CDR3 loop reads CASSDPRAGRGSNQPQHF. The CDR3 coding sequence is TGTGCCAGTAGTGACCCCAGGGCAGGGCGGGGGAGCAATCAGCCCCAGCATTTT.

V gene TRBV27 combines with J gene TRBJ1-1, with TRBD1 matching 8 bases. The V gene's germline CDR1 is MNHEY and CDR2 SMNVEV (reference sequence). The CDR3 is 15 residues long. V lost 6 bases, J lost 1 base, and 7 bases stayed unmatched. The CDR3: CASSSGGFGNTEAFF. CDR3 in DNA: TGTGCCAGCAGCTCAGGGGGCTTTGGGAACACTGAAGCTTTCTTT.

The J gene is TRBJ2-1, the V gene TRBV18; tentatively, D is TRBD2 (6 bases). The germline V gene has CDR1 KGHSH and CDR2 LQKENI. The CDR3 has 14 residues. Trimming pared 0 bases from V and 7 bases from J, leaving 10 bases between. Written as DNA, the CDR3 is TGTGCCAGCTCACCACCGGTGCGGGAAAATGAGCAGTTCTTC. It yields the protein CASSPPVRENEQFF.

The genes are TRBV18 and TRBJ1-3; tentatively, D is TRBD1 (5 bases). Trimming pared 6 bases from V and 0 bases from J, leaving 18 bases between. This CDR3 has 17 amino acids. Germline V gene data show CDR1 as KGHSH and CDR2 as LQKENI. The CDR3 nucleotides read TGTGCCAGCTCTCAAAATACTGGGGCAGACTCTGGAAACACCATATATTTT. It is translated as CASSQNTGADSGNTIYF.

The chain uses TRBV14 and TRBJ1-2; D is ambiguous. Germline CDR1 is SGHDN and CDR2 is FVKESK. CDR3 length equals 15 residues. Deletions cut 4 bases from V and 0 bases from J, with 12 bases between. The CDR3 DNA reads as TGTGCCAGCAGCCCCCGACACGCCGCTAACTATGGCTACACCTTC. Protein product: CASSPRHAANYGYTF.

The chain's CDR3 is CASSVGTNGNEKLFF. In nucleotides, the CDR3 is TGTGCCAGCAGCGTCGGGACTAATGGTAATGAAAAACTGTTTTTT. This chain joins TRBV9 and TRBJ1-4; tentative D call: TRBD1 (5 bases). CDR1 SGDLS and CDR2 YYNGEE come from the germline V gene. The CDR3 contains 15 residues. Trimming removed 2 bases from V and 4 bases from J, with 12 bases in between.

The J gene is TRBJ2-7, the V gene TRBV7-6; TRBD2 is a possible D gene (6 bases). The CDR3 loop spans 15 amino acids. Germline CDR1 reads SGHVS; CDR2 reads FNYEAQ. Trimming stripped 6 bases from V and 4 bases from J, with 19 bases between. In DNA, the CDR3 is TGTGCCAGCAGTTCCCGTGTAGCGGAGGGGTACGAGCAGTACTTC. Its protein is CASSSRVAEGYEQYF.

The J gene is TRBJ2-5, the V gene TRBV15; maybe TRBD1 (6 bases). The CDR3 covers 13 residues. Germline values: CDR1 LNHNV, CDR2 YYDKDF (reference sequence). Trimming cost V 6 bases and J 10 bases, with 18 bases left between them. The CDR3 coding sequence is TGTGCCACCAGAAAAAGGACAGCAAACGACCAGTACTTC. Residues: CATRKRTANDQYF.